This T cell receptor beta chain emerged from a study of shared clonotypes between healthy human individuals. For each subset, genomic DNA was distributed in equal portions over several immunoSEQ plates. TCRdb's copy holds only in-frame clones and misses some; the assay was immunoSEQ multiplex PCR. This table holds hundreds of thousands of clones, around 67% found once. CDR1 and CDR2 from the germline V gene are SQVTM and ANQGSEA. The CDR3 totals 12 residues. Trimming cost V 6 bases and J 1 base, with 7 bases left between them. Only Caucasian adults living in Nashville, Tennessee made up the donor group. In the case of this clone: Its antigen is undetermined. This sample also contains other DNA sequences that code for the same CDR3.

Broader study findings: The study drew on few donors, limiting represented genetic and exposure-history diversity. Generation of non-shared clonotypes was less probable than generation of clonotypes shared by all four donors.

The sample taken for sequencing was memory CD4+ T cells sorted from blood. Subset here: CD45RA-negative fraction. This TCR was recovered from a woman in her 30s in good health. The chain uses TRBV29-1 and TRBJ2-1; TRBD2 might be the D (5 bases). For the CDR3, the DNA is TGCAGCGTACGGGGTTCCTACAATGAGCAGTTCTTC. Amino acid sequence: CSVRGSYNEQFF.